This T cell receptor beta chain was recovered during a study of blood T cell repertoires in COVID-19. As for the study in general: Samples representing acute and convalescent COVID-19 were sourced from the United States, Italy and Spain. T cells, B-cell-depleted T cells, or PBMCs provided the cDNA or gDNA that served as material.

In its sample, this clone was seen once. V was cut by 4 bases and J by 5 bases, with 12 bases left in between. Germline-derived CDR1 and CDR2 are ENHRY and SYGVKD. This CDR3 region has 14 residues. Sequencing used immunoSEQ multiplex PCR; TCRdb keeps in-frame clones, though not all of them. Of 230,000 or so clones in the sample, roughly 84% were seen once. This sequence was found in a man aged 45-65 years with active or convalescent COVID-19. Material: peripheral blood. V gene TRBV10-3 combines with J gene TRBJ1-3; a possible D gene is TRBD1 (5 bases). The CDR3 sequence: CAISGPGGRNTIYF. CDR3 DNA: TGTGCCATCAGTGGGCCGGGGGGTCGAAACACCATATATTTT.